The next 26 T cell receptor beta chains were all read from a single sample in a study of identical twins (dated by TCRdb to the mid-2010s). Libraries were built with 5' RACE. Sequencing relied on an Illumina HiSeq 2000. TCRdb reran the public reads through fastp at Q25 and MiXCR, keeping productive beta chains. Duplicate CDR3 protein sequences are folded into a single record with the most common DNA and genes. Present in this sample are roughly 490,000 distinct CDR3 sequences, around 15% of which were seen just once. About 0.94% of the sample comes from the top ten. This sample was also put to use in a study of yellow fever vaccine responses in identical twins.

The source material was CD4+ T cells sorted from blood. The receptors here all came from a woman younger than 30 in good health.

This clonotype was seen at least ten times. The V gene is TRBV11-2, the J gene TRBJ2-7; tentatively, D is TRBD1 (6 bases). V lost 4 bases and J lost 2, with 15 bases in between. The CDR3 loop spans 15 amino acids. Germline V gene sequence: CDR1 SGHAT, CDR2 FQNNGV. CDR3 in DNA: TGTGCCAGCAGCTCCGCCGGGACACAGACCTACGAGCAGTACTTC. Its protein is CASSSAGTQTYEQYF.

CDR3 protein: CSASGREALLSYEQYF. DNA for the CDR3: TGCAGTGCTAGTGGTCGGGAGGCCCTTTTATCCTACGAGCAGTACTTC. The chain links TRBV20-1 to TRBJ2-7; TRBD2 matches 7 bases. J gave up 1 base and V 3 bases, and 12 bases lay outside the gene matches. This CDR3 comprises 16 residues. Germline V gene lookup returns CDR1 DFQATT and CDR2 SNEGSKA (reference sequence).

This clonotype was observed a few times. This CDR3 is CASRELAGLTDTQYF. The CDR3 DNA follows: TGTGCCAGCAGGGAACTAGCGGGGCTCACAGATACGCAGTATTTT. The rearrangement uses TRBV7-9 and TRBJ2-3, with 10 bases aligning to TRBD2. With V trimmed by 6 bases and J by 2 bases, 5 bases remained unmatched. This CDR3 spans 15 amino acids. Germline V gene data show CDR1 as SEHNR and CDR2 as FQNEAQ (reference sequence).

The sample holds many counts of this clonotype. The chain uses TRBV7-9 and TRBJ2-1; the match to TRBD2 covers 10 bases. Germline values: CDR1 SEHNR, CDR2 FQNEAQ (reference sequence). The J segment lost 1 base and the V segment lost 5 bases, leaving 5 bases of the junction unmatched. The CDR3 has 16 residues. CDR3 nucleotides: TGTGCCAGCAGCCTCGGACTAGCGGTTTCCTACAATGAGCAGTTCTTC. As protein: CASSLGLAVSYNEQFF.

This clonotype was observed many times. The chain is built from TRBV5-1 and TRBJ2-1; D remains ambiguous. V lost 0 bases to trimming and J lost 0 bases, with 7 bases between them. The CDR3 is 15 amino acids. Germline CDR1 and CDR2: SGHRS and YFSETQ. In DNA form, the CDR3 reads TGCGCCAGCAGCTTGGGGTTACTCTCCTACAATGAGCAGTTCTTC. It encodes CASSLGLLSYNEQFF.

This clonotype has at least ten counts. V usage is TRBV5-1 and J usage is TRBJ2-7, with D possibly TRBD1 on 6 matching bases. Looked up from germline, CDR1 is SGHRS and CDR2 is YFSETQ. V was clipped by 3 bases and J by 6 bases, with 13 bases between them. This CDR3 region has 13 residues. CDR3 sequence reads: CASSSLTGFEQYF. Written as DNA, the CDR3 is TGCGCCAGCAGCTCCCTAACAGGGTTCGAGCAGTACTTC.

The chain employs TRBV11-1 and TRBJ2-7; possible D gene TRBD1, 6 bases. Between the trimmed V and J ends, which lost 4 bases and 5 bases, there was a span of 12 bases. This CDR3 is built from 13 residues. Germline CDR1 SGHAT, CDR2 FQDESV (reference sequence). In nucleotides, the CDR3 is TGTGCCAGCAGCTATACAGGGCGCGACGAGCAGTACTTC. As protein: CASSYTGRDEQYF.

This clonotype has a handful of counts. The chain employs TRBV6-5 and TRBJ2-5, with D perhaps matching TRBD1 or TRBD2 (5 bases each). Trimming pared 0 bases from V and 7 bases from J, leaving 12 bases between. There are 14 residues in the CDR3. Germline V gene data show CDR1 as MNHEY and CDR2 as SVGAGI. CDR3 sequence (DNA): TGTGCCAGCAGTTACTCAGTCGGGGCGGGGACCCAGTACTTC. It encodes CASSYSVGAGTQYF.

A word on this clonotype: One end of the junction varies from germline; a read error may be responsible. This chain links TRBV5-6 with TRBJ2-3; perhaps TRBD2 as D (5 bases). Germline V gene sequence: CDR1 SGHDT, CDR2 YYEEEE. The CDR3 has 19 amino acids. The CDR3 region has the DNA TGTGCCAGCAGCTTGGGGGAGACCCGTCGGCTTTCTAGCACAGAAACGCAGTATTTT. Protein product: CASSLGETRRLSSTETQYF.

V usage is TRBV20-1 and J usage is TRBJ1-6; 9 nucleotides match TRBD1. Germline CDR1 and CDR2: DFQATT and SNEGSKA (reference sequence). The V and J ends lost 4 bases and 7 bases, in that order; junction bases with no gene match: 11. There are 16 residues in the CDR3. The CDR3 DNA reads TGCAGTGCTATTACAGGGGGCGCAGCGGCAAATTCACCCCTCCACTTT. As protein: CSAITGGAAANSPLHF.

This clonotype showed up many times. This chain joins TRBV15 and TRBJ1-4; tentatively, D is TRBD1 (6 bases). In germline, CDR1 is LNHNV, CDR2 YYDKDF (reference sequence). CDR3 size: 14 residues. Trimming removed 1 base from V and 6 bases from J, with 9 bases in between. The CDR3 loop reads CATSRGRTDEKLFF. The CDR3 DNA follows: TGTGCCACCAGCAGAGGAAGGACAGATGAAAAACTGTTTTTT. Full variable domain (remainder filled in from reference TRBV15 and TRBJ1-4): DAMVIQNPRYQVTQFGKPVTLSCSQTLNHNVMYWYQQKSSQAPKLLFHYYDKDFNNEADTPDNFQSRRPNTSFCFLDIRSPGLGDTAMYLCATSRGRTDEKLFFGSGTQLSVL.

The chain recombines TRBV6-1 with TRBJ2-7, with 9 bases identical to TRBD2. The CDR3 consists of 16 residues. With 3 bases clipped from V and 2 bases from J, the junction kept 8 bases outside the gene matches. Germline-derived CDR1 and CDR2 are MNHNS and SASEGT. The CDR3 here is CASSDLASGGPYEQYF. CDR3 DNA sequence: TGTGCCAGCAGTGACCTGGCGAGCGGGGGGCCCTACGAGCAGTACTTC.

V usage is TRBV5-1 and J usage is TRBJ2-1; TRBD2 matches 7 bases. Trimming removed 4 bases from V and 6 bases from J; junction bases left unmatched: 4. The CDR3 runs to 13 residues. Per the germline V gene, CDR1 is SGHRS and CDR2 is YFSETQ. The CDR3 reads CASSIGGGNEQFF. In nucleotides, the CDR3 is TGCGCCAGCAGCATTGGGGGGGGCAATGAGCAGTTCTTC.

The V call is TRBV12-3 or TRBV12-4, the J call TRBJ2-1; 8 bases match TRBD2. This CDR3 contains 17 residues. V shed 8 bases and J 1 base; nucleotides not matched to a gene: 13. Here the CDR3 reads CASAGTRKFNSYNEQFF. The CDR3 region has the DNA TGTGCCAGCGCCGGGACTAGAAAATTCAATTCCTACAATGAGCAGTTCTTC.

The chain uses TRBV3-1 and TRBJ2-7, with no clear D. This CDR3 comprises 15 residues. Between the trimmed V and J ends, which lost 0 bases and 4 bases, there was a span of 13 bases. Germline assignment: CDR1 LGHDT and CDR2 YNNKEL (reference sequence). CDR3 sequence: CASSQDSRHLYEQYF. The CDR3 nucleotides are TGTGCCAGCAGCCAAGATAGCCGACACCTGTACGAGCAGTACTTC.

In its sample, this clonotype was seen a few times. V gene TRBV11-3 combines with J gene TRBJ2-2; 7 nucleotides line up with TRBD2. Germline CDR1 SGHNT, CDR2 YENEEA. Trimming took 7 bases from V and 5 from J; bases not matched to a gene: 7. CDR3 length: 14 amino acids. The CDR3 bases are TGTGCCAGCACCTCGGGGGGAAAGACCGGGGAGCTGTTTTTT. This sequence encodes CASTSGGKTGELFF.

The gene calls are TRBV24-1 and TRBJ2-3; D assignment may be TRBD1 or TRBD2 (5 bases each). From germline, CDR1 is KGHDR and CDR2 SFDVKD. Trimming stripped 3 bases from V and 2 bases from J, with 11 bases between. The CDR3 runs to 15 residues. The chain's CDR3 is CATSDVGVYTDTQYF. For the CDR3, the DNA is TGTGCCACCAGTGATGTGGGGGTCTACACAGATACGCAGTATTTT.

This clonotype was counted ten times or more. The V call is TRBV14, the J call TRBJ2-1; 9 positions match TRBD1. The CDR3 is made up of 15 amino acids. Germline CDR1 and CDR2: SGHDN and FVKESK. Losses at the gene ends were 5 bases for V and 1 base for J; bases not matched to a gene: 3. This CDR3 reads CASSKQGASYNEQFF. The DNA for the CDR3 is TGTGCCAGCAGCAAACAGGGGGCGTCCTACAATGAGCAGTTCTTC.

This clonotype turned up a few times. Written as DNA, the CDR3 is TGTGCCGCATTGGGGGCTAACTATGGCTACACCTTC. Residues: CAALGANYGYTF. The chain uses TRBV28 and TRBJ1-2; D is perhaps TRBD1 (5 bases). This CDR3 contains 12 residues. The V gene's germline CDR1 is MDHEN and CDR2 SYDVKM. Trimming shortened V by 11 bases and J by 0 bases, and 10 bases separated the two germline ends.

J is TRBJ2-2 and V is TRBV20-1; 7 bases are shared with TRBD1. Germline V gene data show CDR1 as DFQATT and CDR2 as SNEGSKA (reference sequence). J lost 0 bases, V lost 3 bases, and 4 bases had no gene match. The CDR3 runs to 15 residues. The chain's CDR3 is CSARAGTANTGELFF. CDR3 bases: TGCAGTGCTAGGGCCGGGACAGCGAACACCGGGGAGCTGTTTTTT.

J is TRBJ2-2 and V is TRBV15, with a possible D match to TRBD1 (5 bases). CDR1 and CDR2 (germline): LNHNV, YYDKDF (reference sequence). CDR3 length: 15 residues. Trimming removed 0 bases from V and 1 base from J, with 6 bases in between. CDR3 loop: CATSRDGQNTGELFF. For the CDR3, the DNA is TGTGCCACCAGCAGAGATGGACAGAACACCGGGGAGCTGTTTTTT.

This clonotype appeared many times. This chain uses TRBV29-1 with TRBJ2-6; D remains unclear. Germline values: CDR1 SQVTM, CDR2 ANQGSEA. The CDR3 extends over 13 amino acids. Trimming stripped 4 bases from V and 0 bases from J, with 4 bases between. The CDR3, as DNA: TGCAGCGTTGTGCTCTCTGGGGCCAACGTCCTGACTTTC. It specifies CSVVLSGANVLTF.

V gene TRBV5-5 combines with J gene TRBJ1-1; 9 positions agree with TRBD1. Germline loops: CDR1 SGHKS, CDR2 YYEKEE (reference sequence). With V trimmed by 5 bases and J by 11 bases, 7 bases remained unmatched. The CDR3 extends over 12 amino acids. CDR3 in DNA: TGTGCCAGCAGGCAGGACAGGGGCAGGGCTTTCTTT. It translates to CASRQDRGRAFF. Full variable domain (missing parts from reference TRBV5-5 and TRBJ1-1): DAGVTQSPTHLIKTRGQQVTLRCSPISGHKSVSWYQQVLGQGPQFIFQYYEKEERGRGNFPDRFSARQFPNYSSELNVNALLLGDSALYLCASRQDRGRAFFGQGTRLTVV.

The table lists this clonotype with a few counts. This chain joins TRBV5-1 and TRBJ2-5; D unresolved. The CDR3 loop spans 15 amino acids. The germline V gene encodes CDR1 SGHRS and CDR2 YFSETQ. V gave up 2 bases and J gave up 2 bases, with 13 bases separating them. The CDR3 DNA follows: TGCGCCAGCAGCTTAAGTACGACGAATCAAGAGACCCAGTACTTC. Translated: CASSLSTTNQETQYF.

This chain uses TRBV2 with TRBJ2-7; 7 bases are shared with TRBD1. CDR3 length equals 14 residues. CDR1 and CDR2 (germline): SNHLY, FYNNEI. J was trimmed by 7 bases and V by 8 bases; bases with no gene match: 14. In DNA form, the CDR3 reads TGTGCCAGCCTCCGTAGGGACAGCGATTCTGAGCAGTACTTC. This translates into CASLRRDSDSEQYF.

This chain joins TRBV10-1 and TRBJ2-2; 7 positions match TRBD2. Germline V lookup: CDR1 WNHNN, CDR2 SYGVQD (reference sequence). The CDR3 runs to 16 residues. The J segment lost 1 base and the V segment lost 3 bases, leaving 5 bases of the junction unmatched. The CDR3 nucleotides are TGCGCCAGCAGTGACTCTGCTAGCGGGAACACCGGGGAGCTGTTTTTT. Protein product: CASSDSASGNTGELFF.